The clone carrying this T cell receptor beta chain appeared many times. As yet, its antigen is unknown. As TCR cDNA was made by 5'RACE template switching, a universal primer site and UMIs were added. A single record per CDR3 protein comes from TCRdb applying MiXCR to the 5' RACE reads. Of 400,000 or so distinct CDR3 sequences listed, around 20% are singletons. The CDR3 totals 18 residues. In germline, CDR1 is LGHNA, CDR2 YSLEER. V lost 4 bases to trimming and J lost 4 bases, with 25 bases between them. The sample comes from a study of T cells after yellow fever vaccination. In the study overall: Fractions low in cell number were prepared with SMART-Seq v4 Ultra Low Input.

Study outcomes and limitations: Weaker overall, the secondary response nonetheless peaked faster (day 5 versus 15). Reappearing after the booster were most of the clones from primary vaccination (about 96% CD4, around 88% CD8).

The sequence came from a man between 18 and 35 years old who received the YFV17D yellow fever vaccine. The chain combines TRBV4-3 with TRBJ1-2; possible D gene TRBD1, 5 bases. Sequenced material: PBMCs, taken before the yellow fever booster vaccination. CDR3 in DNA: TGCGCCAGCAGCCCCCCTCCGTCGCAGACCAAGGGACTCTATGGCTACACCTTC. Encoded protein: CASSPPPSQTKGLYGYTF.